The 26 T cell receptor beta chains listed next were all sequenced from one sample in a study of cytomegalovirus exposure and HLA in healthy donors. The PCR ran on 60 Vbeta and 13 Jbeta primers. Assay: immunoSEQ multiplex PCR; the TCRdb copy retains only in-frame clones and omits some. The sample holds 150,000 to 200,000 clones; approximately 85% are singletons and the top ten take approximately 8.5%. The sample taken for sequencing was PBMCs. The receptor set was obtained from a young man in good health and CMV-seropositive.

The J gene is TRBJ1-5, the V gene TRBV10-1; 7 bases match TRBD1. The CDR3 extends over 13 amino acids. CDR1 is WNHNN and CDR2 is SYGVQD in the germline V gene (reference sequence). Losses at the gene ends were 10 bases for V and 3 bases for J; bases not matched to a gene: 6. In DNA form, the CDR3 reads TGCGCCACCAGACAGGGTAACAATCAGCCCCAGCATTTT. Its protein is CATRQGNNQPQHF.

The rearrangement joins TRBV7-9 to TRBJ2-5; D perhaps matches TRBD2 (6 bases). The last part of the DNA fits TRBJ2-7 better; the J call may be wrong. CDR1 and CDR2 (germline): SEHNR, FQNEAQ (reference sequence). The CDR3 runs 16 residues. The CDR3 protein is CASSLPGGQPSYEQYF. The DNA of the CDR3 is TGTGCCAGCAGCTTACCCGGGGGTCAGCCCTCCTACGAGCAGTACTTC.

The chain couples TRBV6-1 to TRBJ1-1; D unclear. Germline CDR1 reads MNHNS; CDR2 reads SASEGT. The V and J ends lost 0 bases and 6 bases respectively, with 8 bases between them. The CDR3 sequence is 13 residues long. CDR3 nucleotides: TGTGCCAGCAGTGAAGCGCTTCGGGCTGAAGCTTTCTTT. It yields the protein CASSEALRAEAFF.

J is TRBJ1-4 and V is TRBV7-9; perhaps TRBD1 as D (5 bases). This CDR3 comprises 15 residues. The germline CDR1 and CDR2 sequences are SEHNR and FQNEAQ (reference sequence). The V end was cut by 4 bases, the J end by 7 bases, with 16 bases between. The CDR3 reads CASSSRGGGFEKLFF. The CDR3 coding sequence is TGTGCCAGCAGCTCTCGCGGGGGAGGGTTTGAAAAACTGTTTTTT.

The rearrangement links TRBV7-9 to TRBJ2-7; perhaps TRBD2 as D (5 bases). The ends were cut back, 7 bases at V and 0 bases at J, with 22 bases in the middle. Per the germline V gene, CDR1 is SEHNR and CDR2 is FQNEAQ (reference sequence). The CDR3 length is 17 residues. CDR3 protein: CASTLSREVTSSYEQYF. The CDR3 DNA is TGTGCCAGCACCCTTAGCCGGGAAGTCACTAGCTCCTACGAGCAGTACTTC.

The chain recombines TRBV5-1 with TRBJ2-3; the match to TRBD2 covers 8 bases. Germline CDR1 and CDR2: SGHRS and YFSETQ. The CDR3 has 16 amino acids. With 4 bases clipped from V and 5 bases from J, the junction kept 12 bases outside the gene matches. Here the CDR3 DNA reads TGCGCCAGCAGCGAGGTCCGGGGGGGGGCCGTAGATACGCAGTATTTT. Its translation is CASSEVRGGAVDTQYF.

This clone was seen once. The genes are TRBV6-1 and TRBJ2-2; D might be TRBD2 (5 bases). The germline gives CDR1 MNHNS, CDR2 SASEGT. There are 14 residues in the CDR3. The germline V and J ends were trimmed by 11 bases and 6 bases, with 19 bases remaining between them. The CDR3 here is CAENDYPGAGELFF. In DNA, the CDR3 is TGTGCCGAAAATGACTACCCTGGGGCCGGGGAGCTGTTTTTT.

This chain connects TRBV18 to TRBJ1-2; possibly TRBD1 for D (6 bases). Trimming pared 5 bases from V and 4 bases from J, leaving 11 bases between. The CDR3 is 13 residues long. The germline CDR1 and CDR2 sequences are KGHSH and LQKENI. CDR3 DNA sequence: TGTGCCAGCTCAGCTGGACAGAGCTATGGCTACACCTTC. This sequence encodes CASSAGQSYGYTF.

The rearrangement uses TRBV30 and TRBJ1-5; D perhaps matches TRBD1 (5 bases). Germline CDR1 GTSNPN, CDR2 SVGIG (reference sequence). The CDR3 covers 17 residues. Trimming pared 0 bases from V and 7 bases from J, leaving 22 bases between. The CDR3 nucleotides are TGTGCCTGGAGTGTATTGGGGGGAGATACGGTAAGCCAGCCCCAGCATTTT. Protein product: CAWSVLGGDTVSQPQHF.

About this clone: At one of its ends the junction is not consistent with the germline gene, which may arise from a read error. This sample also contains other DNA sequences that code for the same CDR3. The chain links TRBV10-3 to TRBJ2-3; maybe TRBD1 (5 bases). Germline lookup yields CDR1 ENHRY and CDR2 SYGVKD. This CDR3 has 13 amino acids. The CDR3 sequence is CAIFDRSTDTQYF. The CDR3 nucleotides read TGTGCCATCTTCGACAGAAGCACGGATACGCAGTATTTT.

The gene calls are TRBV7-3 and TRBJ1-2, with 8 bases fitting TRBD1. CDR3 length: 14 residues. The trim removed 5 bases at V and 6 bases at J, leaving 8 bases unmatched. Per the germline V gene, CDR1 is SGHTA and CDR2 is FQGTGA. The CDR3 region has the DNA TGTGCCAGCAGCCCTCGGACAGGGAGGGATGGCTACACCTTC. Encoded protein: CASSPRTGRDGYTF.

The CDR3 loop is CASSGDYQETQYF. In nucleotides, the CDR3 is TGTGCCAGCAGTGGAGACTACCAAGAGACCCAGTACTTC. The chain links TRBV2 to TRBJ2-5, with D uncertain. Deletions cut 4 bases from V and 0 bases from J, with 6 bases between. Germline assignment: CDR1 SNHLY and CDR2 FYNNEI. The CDR3 length is 13 residues.

The chain has TRBV14 and TRBJ2-5; 11 bases agree with TRBD2. Germline V gene data show CDR1 as SGHDN and CDR2 as FVKESK. CDR3 length equals 16 residues. With 1 base clipped from V and 3 bases from J, the junction kept 4 bases outside the gene matches. In DNA, the CDR3 is TGTGCCAGCAGCCAAGCTCCACTAGCGGGAGAAGAGACCCAGTACTTC. Protein sequence: CASSQAPLAGEETQYF.

V is TRBV2 and J is TRBJ1-5, with D possibly matching TRBD1 (5 bases). This CDR3 is 16 amino acids long. Trimming stripped 2 bases from V and 3 bases from J, with 14 bases between. Germline CDR1 and CDR2: SNHLY and FYNNEI. The CDR3 DNA reads as TGTGCCAGCAGTGAAACGTACCTCAGGGACAATCAGCCCCAGCATTTT. Amino acids: CASSETYLRDNQPQHF.

The chain couples TRBV6-5 to TRBJ1-2; no reliable D call. CDR1 is MNHEY, CDR2 SVGAGI, per germline. The V end was cut by 0 bases, the J end by 8 bases, with 16 bases between. The CDR3 is 15 residues long. The CDR3 sequence is CASSYSPGISQGYTF. CDR3 in DNA: TGTGCCAGCAGTTACTCGCCGGGGATTTCTCAGGGCTACACCTTC.

The rearrangement links TRBV7-6 to TRBJ1-2; the match to TRBD1 covers 7 bases. The CDR3 length is 15 residues. With V trimmed by 3 bases and J by 1 base, 5 bases remained unmatched. CDR1 SGHVS and CDR2 FNYEAQ come from the germline V gene. The CDR3 DNA reads as TGTGCCAGCAGCTTCAGGGGGGACCTTAACTATGGCTACACCTTC. This encodes CASSFRGDLNYGYTF. Complete variable domain (other parts from reference TRBV7-6 and TRBJ1-2): GAGVSQSPRYKVTKRGQDVALRCDPISGHVSLYWYRQALGQGPEFLTYFNYEAQQDKSGLPNDRFSAERPEGSISTLTIQRTEQRDSAMYRCASSFRGDLNYGYTFGSGTRLTVV.

The chain combines TRBV10-3 with TRBJ2-7, with 7 bases that match TRBD2. Germline V lookup: CDR1 ENHRY, CDR2 SYGVKD. The CDR3 sequence is 14 residues long. The V and J ends lost 11 bases and 4 bases, in that order; junction bases with no gene match: 14. CDR3 DNA: TGTGCCGCGGCCGGGGGGACGGGAGCATACGAGCAGTACTTC. Encoded protein: CAAAGGTGAYEQYF.

The chain recombines TRBV5-4 with TRBJ2-2; TRBD2 matches 10 bases. Trimming removed 0 bases from V and 4 bases from J; junction bases left unmatched: 3. The CDR3 loop spans 16 amino acids. The germline CDR1 and CDR2 sequences are SGHNT and YYREEE (reference sequence). The CDR3 DNA follows: TGTGCCAGCAGCTTGGAAGCGGGGGGGCCCACCGGGGAGCTGTTTTTT. Its protein product is CASSLEAGGPTGELFF.

The J gene is TRBJ2-1, the V gene TRBV7-6; no reliable D call. V dropped 6 bases and J dropped 4 bases, with 7 bases sitting between them. CDR3 size: 12 residues. Germline assignment: CDR1 SGHVS and CDR2 FNYEAQ. DNA for the CDR3: TGTGCCAGCAGGAACAGTTACAATGAGCAGTTCTTC. Translation: CASRNSYNEQFF.

The rearrangement joins TRBV6-5 to TRBJ1-4, with TRBD1 matching 9 bases. Germline CDR1 and CDR2: MNHEY and SVGAGI. The V and J ends lost 5 bases and 5 bases, in that order; junction bases with no gene match: 6. CDR3 length: 15 amino acids. CDR3 sequence (DNA): TGTGCCAGCAGTATGGACAGGGGAAGGAATGAAAAACTGTTTTTT. This gives the protein CASSMDRGRNEKLFF.

Here the CDR3 DNA reads TGCGCCAGCAGTGGGGACAGGGGGGAGACCCAGTACTTC. Translating gives CASSGDRGETQYF. The rearrangement joins TRBV10-1 to TRBJ2-5; 11 bases map to TRBD1. The CDR3 length is 13 residues. V shed 4 bases, J shed 5 bases, and the junction held 0 bases outside the gene matches. Germline CDR1 WNHNN, CDR2 SYGVQD (reference sequence).

V and J are TRBV18 and TRBJ2-2; 7 bases fit TRBD1. The CDR3 extends over 16 amino acids. V was pared by 3 bases and J by 1 base, with 5 bases of the junction left unmatched. CDR1 and CDR2 (germline): KGHSH, LQKENI. This chain's CDR3 is CASSPQTGRNTGELFF. The CDR3 coding sequence is TGTGCCAGCTCACCTCAGACAGGGCGGAACACCGGGGAGCTGTTTTTT.

V is TRBV2 and J is TRBJ1-2, with a tentative D call TRBD1 (6 bases). This CDR3 contains 14 residues. Looked up from germline, CDR1 is SNHLY and CDR2 is FYNNEI. Trimming pared 6 bases from V and 2 bases from J, leaving 13 bases between. This chain's CDR3 is CASSRRTENYGYTF. CDR3 coding DNA: TGTGCCAGCAGCCGCCGGACAGAGAACTATGGCTACACCTTC.

V usage is TRBV18 and J usage is TRBJ2-5, with 8 nucleotides matching TRBD1. V trimming: 1 base; J trimming: 2 bases; junction bases outside the gene matches: 6. This CDR3 spans 16 amino acids. Germline CDR1 is KGHSH and CDR2 is LQKENI. CDR3 nucleotides: TGTGCCAGCTCACCACGGGGGACAGGAATACAAGAGACCCAGTACTTC. Translation gives CASSPRGTGIQETQYF.

The chain couples TRBV4-3 to TRBJ1-1; D perhaps matches TRBD1 (5 bases). This CDR3 spans 12 amino acids. Per germline, CDR1 LGHNA and CDR2 YSLEER. Trimming removed 3 bases at V and 7 bases at J, with 9 bases between. CDR3: CASSHETGEAFF. Here the CDR3 DNA reads TGCGCCAGCAGCCACGAAACAGGTGAAGCTTTCTTT.

The chain links TRBV6-1 to TRBJ1-2, with D unresolved. Germline values: CDR1 MNHNS, CDR2 SASEGT. This CDR3 has 13 residues. With 2 bases removed from V and 2 bases from J, the gap between germline ends came to 6 bases. The CDR3 here is CASSENGNYGYTF. The CDR3 DNA follows: TGTGCCAGCAGTGAAAACGGGAACTATGGCTACACCTTC.